The 4 T cell receptor beta chains reported below all come from one sample, sequenced in a study of blood T cells in healthy people across ages (dated by TCRdb to the mid-2010s). Library preparation used 5' RACE. The instrument given in TCRdb is Illumina HiSeq 2500. A second PCR of about 6 to 12 cycles was run with a J-beta primer mix and a sample-barcoded 5' primer. Starting from the raw public reads, TCRdb applied fastp trimming at Q25, assembled clones with MiXCR and retained in-frame beta chains. Each CDR3 protein gets just one entry, which takes the most common genes and DNA from the rows behind it. The sample table holds around 990,000 distinct CDR3 sequences, of which roughly 24% were seen once. The leading ten clones occupy approximately 0.71% of the sample. The same sample was also studied in work on T cells of mothers and their children.

What was sequenced was blood. The receptors originated from a girl aged 2-9 years in good health.

V gene TRBV12-5 combines with J gene TRBJ1-2; D not certain. This CDR3 is built from 16 residues. Between the trimmed V and J ends, which lost 1 base and 8 bases, there was a span of 20 bases. Germline V CDR1 and CDR2: LGHNT, FRNRAP. CDR3 residues: CASGLDLNRRVTGYTF. The CDR3 DNA is TGTGCTAGTGGTTTGGACCTAAATAGAAGGGTTACCGGCTACACCTTC.

This chain uses TRBV12-5 with TRBJ1-1; D unresolved. With 2 bases removed from V and 1 base from J, the gap between germline ends came to 8 bases. The CDR3 covers 14 residues. Looked up from germline, CDR1 is LGHNT and CDR2 is FRNRAP. CDR3 sequence (DNA): TGTGCTAGTGGTTTGACTCTCGGGAACACTGAAGCTTTCTTT. Protein sequence: CASGLTLGNTEAFF. The full variable domain, completed using reference TRBV12-5 and TRBJ1-1, is DARVTQTPRHKVTEMGQEVTMRCQPILGHNTVFWYRQTMMQGLELLAYFRNRAPLDDSGMPKDRFSAEMPDATLATLKIQPSEPRDSAVYFCASGLTLGNTEAFFGQGTRLTVV.

The V gene is TRBV27, the J gene TRBJ1-2; no definite D call. Between the trimmed V and J ends, which lost 5 bases and 1 base, there was a span of 26 bases. Germline V gene data show CDR1 as MNHEY and CDR2 as SMNVEV (reference sequence). The CDR3 is 19 amino acids. CDR3 bases: TGTGCCAGCAGTCCCCTTTTTGACCGTCCTAGGGTCCTTAACTATGGCTACACCTTC. Translation gives CASSPLFDRPRVLNYGYTF.

The chain joins TRBV28 to TRBJ1-6; possibly TRBD1 for D (5 bases). Germline CDR1 reads MDHEN; CDR2 reads SYDVKM. Trimming stripped 5 bases from V and 8 bases from J, with 19 bases between. The CDR3 is 16 residues long. Written as DNA, the CDR3 is TGTGCCAGCAGTGGTCTGGGGGAAGGTATAGATTCACCCCTCCACTTT. Translated, it gives CASSGLGEGIDSPLHF.